The source of this T cell receptor beta chain is a study of cytomegalovirus exposure and HLA in healthy donors. Findings and limits, study-wide: One later analysis reportedly identified an Asian-associated ancestry cluster that showed fewer N-insertions than the 666-donor mean. TCR beta sequences reportedly predicted the HLA-A and HLA-B alleles of most subjects accurately. Researchers catalogued about 150 TCR beta chains as cytomegalovirus-associated.

A few counts support this clone. What it binds is unknown. 13 Jbeta primers and 60 Vbeta primers were used for the PCR. Repertoires were generated with immunoSEQ multiplex PCR, while TCRdb's copy carries only in-frame clones and drops some. The sample lists over 100,000 clones; more than 55% were seen once. Germline V lookup: CDR1 SQVTM, CDR2 ANQGSEA. The V and J ends lost 7 bases and 0 bases, in that order; junction bases with no gene match: 11. The CDR3 is 15 residues long. V is TRBV29-1 and J is TRBJ1-2; 7 bases align to TRBD1. The receptor was derived from a man in his late teens or twenties in good health and CMV-seronegative. Sequencing was carried out using PBMCs. CDR3 sequence: CSADPTGTANYGYTF. DNA for the CDR3: TGCAGCGCCGACCCAACAGGGACAGCTAACTATGGCTACACCTTC. The entire variable domain, with the rest obtained from reference TRBV29-1 and TRBJ1-2, is as follows: SAVISQKPSRDICQRGTSLTIQCQVDSQVTMMFWYRQQPGQSLTLIATANQGSEATYESGFVIDKFPISRPNLTFSTLTVSNMSPEDSSIYLCSADPTGTANYGYTFGSGTRLTVV.